Shown below are 24 T cell receptor beta chains from a single sample sequenced in a study of identical twins. TCRdb called the 5' RACE reads again in MiXCR, with one record for every CDR3 protein. The sample lists about 790,000 distinct CDR3 sequences, about 20% occurring once. These data were also filed under a second study, of T cells expressing NK-cell markers.

Sequenced material: PBMCs. These receptors were obtained from a woman between 18 and 30 years old in good health.

V is TRBV9 and J is TRBJ2-6; no clear D. CDR3 length: 14 amino acids. The germline V gene has CDR1 SGDLS and CDR2 YYNGEE. V was clipped by 6 bases and J by 4 bases, with 11 bases between them. The CDR3 region has the DNA TGTGCCAGCACCTATACAGACGGGGCCAACGTCCTGACTTTC. Its protein product is CASTYTDGANVLTF.

This clonotype was found a few times. The chain has TRBV7-9 and TRBJ2-2; D unclear. The CDR3 sequence is 16 residues long. Trimming took 6 bases from V and 7 from J, leaving 21 bases between them. Germline CDR1 is SEHNR and CDR2 is FQNEAQ (reference sequence). The CDR3 sequence: CASSPYSRSGNGELFF. The CDR3 DNA follows: TGTGCCAGCAGTCCATACTCCCGCTCCGGCAACGGGGAGCTGTTTTTT.

This clonotype was detected only a few times. The chain couples TRBV12-3 or TRBV12-4 to TRBJ1-1; TRBD1 matches 10 bases. Losses at the gene ends were 7 bases for V and 5 bases for J; bases not matched to a gene: 7. The CDR3 contains 14 residues. This CDR3 reads CASTRGTGETEAFF. The CDR3 DNA reads TGTGCCAGCACTAGAGGGACAGGGGAAACTGAAGCTTTCTTT.

This chain connects TRBV14 to TRBJ1-2; D call uncertain. This CDR3 has 15 residues. Germline CDR1 reads SGHDN; CDR2 reads FVKESK. Trimming removed 0 bases from V and 8 bases from J, with 16 bases in between. The CDR3 protein is CASSQETIRGRGYTF. The CDR3 coding sequence is TGTGCCAGCAGCCAAGAGACAATCCGGGGTCGAGGCTACACCTTC. The full variable domain, with the rest looked up from reference TRBV14 and TRBJ1-2, is EAGVTQFPSHSVIEKGQTVTLRCDPISGHDNLYWYRRVMGKEIKFLLHFVKESKQDESGMPNNRFLAERTGGTYSTLKVQPAELEDSGVYFCASSQETIRGRGYTFGSGTRLTVV.

This clonotype was observed many times. The V gene is TRBV12-3 or TRBV12-4, the J gene TRBJ1-6; 9 bases align to TRBD1. This CDR3 region has 14 residues. V shed 6 bases and J 6 bases; nucleotides not matched to a gene: 3. The CDR3 loop is CASSPGQGNSPLHF. In DNA, the CDR3 is TGTGCCAGCAGCCCGGGACAGGGTAATTCACCCCTCCACTTT.

V usage is TRBV5-1 and J usage is TRBJ2-1; 7 positions match TRBD2. This CDR3 comprises 16 residues. Trimming took 4 bases from V and 5 from J; bases not matched to a gene: 12. The germline V gene has CDR1 SGHRS and CDR2 YFSETQ. CDR3 coding DNA: TGCGCCAGCAGCATGGGCAGACGACTAGCCCACAATGAGCAGTTCTTC. Its translation: CASSMGRRLAHNEQFF.

The rearrangement uses TRBV3-1 and TRBJ2-1; D might be TRBD2 (6 bases). The length of the CDR3 is 16 residues. The germline V gene encodes CDR1 LGHDT and CDR2 YNNKEL (reference sequence). Trimming removed 1 base at V and 5 bases at J, with 15 bases between. The CDR3 here is CASSQGTAGYDNEQFF. CDR3 bases: TGTGCCAGCAGCCAAGGGACGGCGGGGTATGACAATGAGCAGTTCTTC.

This clonotype was seen only a few times. The chain employs TRBV7-9 and TRBJ2-7, with 8 bases lining up with TRBD1. Germline CDR1 SEHNR, CDR2 FQNEAQ (reference sequence). J was trimmed by 4 bases and V by 1 base; bases with no gene match: 12. The CDR3 has 17 amino acids. This CDR3 reads CASSLVFGQGARYEQYF. CDR3 sequence (DNA): TGTGCCAGCAGCTTAGTTTTCGGGCAGGGGGCGAGATACGAGCAGTACTTC.

In this sample, this clonotype turned up a few times. The V gene is TRBV12-3 or TRBV12-4, the J gene TRBJ1-3; unclear D gene. The V gene lost 3 bases and the J gene lost 2 bases, with 5 bases spanning the gap. This CDR3 comprises 13 residues. In nucleotides, the CDR3 is TGTGCCAGCAGTTTCCATCCTGGAAACACCATATATTTT. Encoded protein: CASSFHPGNTIYF.

The J gene is TRBJ2-5, the V gene TRBV5-1; TRBD1 agrees at 9 bases. The J segment lost 1 base and the V segment lost 5 bases, leaving 6 bases of the junction unmatched. The germline V gene has CDR1 SGHRS and CDR2 YFSETQ. The CDR3 spans 15 residues. The CDR3 is CASRRTGDGQETQYF. The CDR3 DNA is TGCGCCAGCAGGAGGACAGGGGATGGCCAAGAGACCCAGTACTTC.

The chain combines TRBV12-3 or TRBV12-4 with TRBJ2-5; the D gene is possibly TRBD2 (6 bases). This CDR3 is 14 amino acids long. Trimming stripped 3 bases from V and 5 bases from J, with 13 bases between. The CDR3 loop is CASSFGTGMETQYF. CDR3 sequence (DNA): TGTGCCAGCAGTTTTGGGACTGGGATGGAGACCCAGTACTTC.

This clonotype came up a few times. This chain joins TRBV9 and TRBJ1-6, with D hard to call. The CDR3 extends over 15 amino acids. Germline lookup yields CDR1 SGDLS and CDR2 YYNGEE. V lost 0 bases and J 0 bases, leaving 4 bases between the germline ends. The CDR3 is CASSVEGSYNSPLHF. CDR3 in DNA: TGTGCCAGCAGCGTAGAGGGCTCCTATAATTCACCCCTCCACTTT.

The sample holds a few counts of this clonotype. This rearrangement joins TRBV28 to TRBJ2-7, with D unresolved. Germline values: CDR1 MDHEN, CDR2 SYDVKM. Trimming took off 6 bases at V and 4 bases at J, with 10 bases between the two ends. This CDR3 spans 12 amino acids. CDR3 in amino acids: CASSATEYEQYF. CDR3 coding DNA: TGTGCCAGCAGCGCGACCGAATACGAGCAGTACTTC.

The V call is TRBV20-1, the J call TRBJ2-1, with D perhaps TRBD2 (6 bases). The V and J ends lost 0 bases and 9 bases respectively, with 21 bases between them. The CDR3 is made up of 16 amino acids. The germline CDR1 and CDR2 sequences are DFQATT and SNEGSKA (reference sequence). The CDR3 reads CSAREPTGSGLGEQFF. The CDR3, as DNA: TGCAGTGCTAGAGAACCTACCGGTAGCGGCCTCGGTGAGCAGTTCTTC.

This clonotype was observed at least ten times. The chain joins TRBV12-3 or TRBV12-4 to TRBJ1-5, with D hard to call. The V gene lost 1 base and the J gene lost 6 bases, with 7 bases spanning the gap. This CDR3 has 13 amino acids. Here the CDR3 DNA reads TGTGCCAGCAGTTTAGAGATCGTTCAGCCCCAGCATTTT. It encodes CASSLEIVQPQHF.

This clonotype has only a few counts. Here the CDR3 DNA reads TGTGCCAGCAGCTTAGGACGGTTCTCCTACGAGCAGTACTTC. Its protein product is CASSLGRFSYEQYF. V and J are TRBV7-9 and TRBJ2-7; unclear D gene. Germline-derived CDR1 and CDR2 are SEHNR and FQNEAQ (reference sequence). Trimming cost V 1 base and J 0 bases, with 7 bases left between them. The CDR3 runs 14 residues.

The rearrangement uses TRBV5-1 and TRBJ2-3; 9 nucleotides line up with TRBD2. Germline V gene data show CDR1 as SGHRS and CDR2 as YFSETQ. With 0 bases clipped from V and 2 bases from J, the junction kept 4 bases outside the gene matches. The CDR3 runs 16 residues. In DNA, the CDR3 is TGCGCCAGCAGCTTGGCCTCTAGCGGGAACACAGATACGCAGTATTTT. Translation gives CASSLASSGNTDTQYF. Complete variable domain (other parts from reference TRBV5-1 and TRBJ2-3): KAGVTQTPRYLIKTRGQQVTLSCSPISGHRSVSWYQQTPGQGLQFLFEYFSETQRNKGNFPGRFSGRQFSNSRSEMNVSTLELGDSALYLCASSLASSGNTDTQYFGPGTRLTVL.

The chain employs TRBV7-9 and TRBJ2-7, with TRBD2 matching 9 bases. CDR3 length: 14 residues. With 4 bases clipped from V and 4 bases from J, the junction kept 5 bases outside the gene matches. The germline gives CDR1 SEHNR, CDR2 FQNEAQ (reference sequence). The CDR3 protein is CASSSDSGRYEQYF. CDR3 nucleotides: TGTGCCAGCAGCTCAGACAGCGGGAGGTACGAGCAGTACTTC.

The chain carries TRBV15 and TRBJ2-7; unclear D gene. Trimming removed 8 bases from V and 4 bases from J, with 9 bases in between. Germline CDR1 LNHNV, CDR2 YYDKDF (reference sequence). The CDR3 covers 11 residues. The CDR3 sequence is CATGWVYEQYF. As DNA, the CDR3 is TGTGCCACCGGGTGGGTGTACGAGCAGTACTTC.

Ten or more counts support this clonotype. The V call is TRBV12-3 or TRBV12-4, the J call TRBJ2-1, with 9 bases matching TRBD2. This CDR3 has 13 residues. With V trimmed by 8 bases and J by 4 bases, 3 bases remained unmatched. The CDR3 is CASCGRAYNEQFF. The CDR3, as DNA: TGTGCCAGCTGCGGGAGGGCGTACAATGAGCAGTTCTTC.

At least ten counts were recorded for this clonotype. The chain has TRBV12-3 or TRBV12-4 and TRBJ2-7; D ambiguous. The CDR3 covers 13 residues. Trimming left V 3 bases short and J 6 bases short, with 12 bases between. This CDR3 is CASSFLGSPEQYF. The CDR3 DNA reads as TGTGCCAGCAGTTTCCTCGGGTCTCCCGAGCAGTACTTC.

This clonotype occurred a few times. The chain employs TRBV11-2 and TRBJ1-2; D may be TRBD1 (5 bases). Trimming left V 5 bases short and J 1 base short, with 14 bases between. The CDR3 length is 15 residues. CDR1 is SGHAT, CDR2 FQNNGV, per germline. As DNA, the CDR3 is TGTGCCAGCAGCCCGATTATCGGGGGTAACTATGGCTACACCTTC. It translates to CASSPIIGGNYGYTF. Together with reference TRBV11-2 and TRBJ1-2, the CDR3 gives the full variable domain: EAGVAQSPRYKIIEKRQSVAFWCNPISGHATLYWYQQILGQGPKLLIQFQNNGVVDDSQLPKDRFSAERLKGVDSTLKIQPAKLEDSAVYLCASSPIIGGNYGYTFGSGTRLTVV.

There are a few counts of this clonotype. J is TRBJ2-2 and V is TRBV10-3; 7 positions match TRBD1. The germline gives CDR1 ENHRY, CDR2 SYGVKD. This CDR3 has 16 residues. Trimming at V came to 3 bases and at J to 2 bases, leaving 6 bases not matched to a gene. The CDR3 protein is CAISDPDRVNTGELFF. The CDR3 DNA is TGTGCCATCAGTGATCCCGACAGGGTCAACACCGGGGAGCTGTTTTTT.

The V and J genes are TRBV3-1 and TRBJ1-1; D is unresolved. Germline lookup yields CDR1 LGHDT and CDR2 YNNKEL (reference sequence). The V end lost 1 base, the J end lost 1 base, and 7 bases lay between the germline ends. The CDR3 runs 14 residues. The CDR3 sequence is CASSQAWENTEAFF. CDR3 coding DNA: TGTGCCAGCAGCCAAGCCTGGGAGAACACTGAAGCTTTCTTT.